The 2 T cell receptor beta chains presented below share a single source sample, sequenced in a study of T cells after yellow fever vaccination. TCRdb analysed the 5' RACE reads with MiXCR anew, one entry per CDR3 protein. Of some 300,000 distinct CDR3 sequences in the sample, about 10% were seen once. The material was CD4+ T cells sorted from PBMCs, obtained 5 days after the yellow fever booster vaccination. The source of these receptors is a man aged 18 to 29 who received the YFV17D yellow fever vaccine.

The rearrangement joins TRBV12-3 or TRBV12-4 to TRBJ2-3; 7 bases map to TRBD2. There are 12 residues in the CDR3. J lost 9 bases, V lost 5 bases, and 5 bases had no gene match. The CDR3 is CASSPPSGTQYF. CDR3 coding DNA: TGTGCCAGCAGTCCCCCTAGCGGCACGCAGTATTTT.

The rearrangement joins TRBV10-3 to TRBJ2-1; D remains unclear. The CDR3 is made up of 13 amino acids. Germline V gene sequence: CDR1 ENHRY, CDR2 SYGVKD. V gave up 3 bases and J gave up 5 bases, with 8 bases separating them. The CDR3 region is CAISDLANNEQFF. The CDR3 nucleotides read TGTGCCATCAGTGATCTCGCGAACAATGAGCAGTTCTTC.